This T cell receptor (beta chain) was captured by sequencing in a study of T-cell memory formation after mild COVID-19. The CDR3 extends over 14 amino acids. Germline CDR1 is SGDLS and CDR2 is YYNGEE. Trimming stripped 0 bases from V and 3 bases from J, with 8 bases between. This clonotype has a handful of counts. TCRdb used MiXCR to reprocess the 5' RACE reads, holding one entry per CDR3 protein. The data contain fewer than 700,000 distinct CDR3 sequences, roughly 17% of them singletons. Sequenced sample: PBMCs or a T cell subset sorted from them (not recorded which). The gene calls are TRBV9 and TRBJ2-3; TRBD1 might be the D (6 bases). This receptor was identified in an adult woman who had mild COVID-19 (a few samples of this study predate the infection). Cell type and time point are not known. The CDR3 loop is CASSVETGTDTQYF. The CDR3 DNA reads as TGTGCCAGCAGCGTAGAAACAGGGACAGATACGCAGTATTTT.